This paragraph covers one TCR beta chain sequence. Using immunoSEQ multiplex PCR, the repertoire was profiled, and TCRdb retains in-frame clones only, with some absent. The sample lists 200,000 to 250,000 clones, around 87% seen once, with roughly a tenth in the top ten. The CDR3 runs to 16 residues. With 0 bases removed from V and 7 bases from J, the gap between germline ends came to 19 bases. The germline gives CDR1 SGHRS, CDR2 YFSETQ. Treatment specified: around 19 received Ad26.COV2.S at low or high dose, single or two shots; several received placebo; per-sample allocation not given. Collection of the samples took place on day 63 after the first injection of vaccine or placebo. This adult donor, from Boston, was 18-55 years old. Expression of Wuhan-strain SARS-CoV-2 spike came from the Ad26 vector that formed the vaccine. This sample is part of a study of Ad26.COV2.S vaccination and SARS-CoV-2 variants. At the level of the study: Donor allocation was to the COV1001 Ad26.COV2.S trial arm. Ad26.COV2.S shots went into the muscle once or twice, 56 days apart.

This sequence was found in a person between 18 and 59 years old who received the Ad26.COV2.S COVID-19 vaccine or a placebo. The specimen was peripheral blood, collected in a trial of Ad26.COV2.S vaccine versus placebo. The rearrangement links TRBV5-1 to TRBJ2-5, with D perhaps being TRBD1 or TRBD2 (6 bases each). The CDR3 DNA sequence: TGCGCCAGCAGCTTGGAGTTAGGGGGGCGAAGAGGGACCCAGTACTTC. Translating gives CASSLELGGRRGTQYF. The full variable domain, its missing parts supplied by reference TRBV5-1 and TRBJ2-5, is KAGVTQTPRYLIKTRGQQVTLSCSPISGHRSVSWYQQTPGQGLQFLFEYFSETQRNKGNFPGRFSGRQFSNSRSEMNVSTLELGDSALYLCASSLELGGRRGTQYFGPGTRLLVL.